One sample yielded the 8 T cell receptor beta chains listed below, sequenced in a study of cytomegalovirus exposure and HLA in healthy donors. The PCR used 60 Vbeta and 13 Jbeta primers. TCRdb keeps only in-frame clones here, not all; method: immunoSEQ multiplex PCR. The table lists 120,000 to 150,000 clones, around three quarters of them singletons. Sequencing was carried out using PBMCs. These receptors all stem from a man aged 35 to 55 in good health and CMV-seropositive.

The J gene is TRBJ2-1, the V gene TRBV6-6; 7 bases align to TRBD2. This CDR3 comprises 16 residues. The germline gives CDR1 MNHNY, CDR2 SVGAGI (reference sequence). Losses at the gene ends were 0 bases for V and 0 bases for J; bases not matched to a gene: 2. DNA of the CDR3: TGTGCCAGCAGTTACTCCGCTAGCGGCTCCTACAATGAGCAGTTCTTC. It translates to CASSYSASGSYNEQFF.

In its sample, this clone was seen a few times. The chain has TRBV18 and TRBJ1-4; D remains unclear. Germline V gives CDR1 KGHSH, CDR2 LQKENI. Trimming cost V 6 bases and J 5 bases, with 4 bases left between them. This CDR3 spans 11 amino acids. CDR3 DNA: TGTGCCAGCTCCTCCAATGAAAAACTGTTTTTT. Protein sequence: CASSSNEKLFF.

V usage is TRBV27 and J usage is TRBJ1-2; unclear D gene. The V gene lost 5 bases and the J gene lost 7 bases, with 11 bases spanning the gap. The CDR3 spans 12 residues. Germline lookup yields CDR1 MNHEY and CDR2 SMNVEV (reference sequence). The CDR3 DNA sequence: TGTGCCAGCAGTGCAGACGGGAGTGGCTACACCTTC. Translating gives CASSADGSGYTF.

This clone was seen only a few times. J is TRBJ2-7 and V is TRBV5-1, with 7 nucleotides matching TRBD2. This CDR3 is built from 14 residues. Looked up from germline, CDR1 is SGHRS and CDR2 is YFSETQ. Trimming took 2 bases from V and 1 from J; bases not matched to a gene: 3. The DNA of the CDR3 is TGCGCCAGCAGCTTCACGGGGGGATCCTACGAGCAGTACTTC. Amino acid sequence: CASSFTGGSYEQYF. The full variable domain, completed using reference TRBV5-1 and TRBJ2-7, is KAGVTQTPRYLIKTRGQQVTLSCSPISGHRSVSWYQQTPGQGLQFLFEYFSETQRNKGNFPGRFSGRQFSNSRSEMNVSTLELGDSALYLCASSFTGGSYEQYFGPGTRLTVT.

The CDR3 DNA is TGTGCCAGCAGCGTAAGACAGGGGGCGTCGGGGTCCTACAATGAGCAGTTCTTC. This encodes CASSVRQGASGSYNEQFF. The chain carries TRBV11-2 and TRBJ2-1; 10 nucleotides match TRBD1. Germline CDR1 is SGHAT and CDR2 is FQNNGV. Trimming at V came to 5 bases and at J to 1 base, leaving 11 bases not matched to a gene. The CDR3 sequence is 18 residues long.

The V gene is TRBV5-6, the J gene TRBJ2-2; D is unclear. This CDR3 has 14 amino acids. The ends were cut back, 4 bases at V and 7 bases at J, with 14 bases in the middle. The germline gives CDR1 SGHDT, CDR2 YYEEEE. This chain's CDR3 is CASSRGRVNGELFF. In DNA form, the CDR3 reads TGTGCCAGCAGCCGAGGTAGAGTGAACGGGGAGCTGTTTTTT. Using reference TRBV5-6 and TRBJ2-2 for the parts outside the CDR3, the full variable domain is DAGVTQSPTHLIKTRGQQVTLRCSPKSGHDTVSWYQQALGQGPQFIFQYYEEEERQRGNFPDRFSGHQFPNYSSELNVNALLLGDSALYLCASSRGRVNGELFFGEGSRLTVL.

V gene TRBV7-6 combines with J gene TRBJ2-5, with 9 positions matching TRBD2. CDR1 is SGHVS, CDR2 FNYEAQ, per germline. J lost 5 bases, V lost 0 bases, and 13 bases had no gene match. CDR3 length equals 18 residues. Here the CDR3 DNA reads TGTGCCAGCAGCTTAGCTCCAACCCAGACTAGCGGTAGGGAGACCCAGTACTTC. Amino acid sequence: CASSLAPTQTSGRETQYF.

V and J are TRBV5-1 and TRBJ2-7, with 10 bases matching TRBD1. Germline CDR1 and CDR2: SGHRS and YFSETQ. CDR3 length: 16 amino acids. J was trimmed by 4 bases and V by 4 bases; bases with no gene match: 11. CDR3 residues: CASSPSGGQGWYEQYF. CDR3 bases: TGCGCCAGCAGCCCCTCCGGGGGACAGGGGTGGTACGAGCAGTACTTC.